The next 25 T cell receptor beta chains were all read from a single sample in a study of shared clonotypes between healthy human individuals. Method: immunoSEQ multiplex PCR; TCRdb's copy keeps in-frame clones and lacks some. The profile shows some 500,000 clones, 79% of them singletons. The sample was PBMCs. These receptors came from a woman aged 40 to 49 in good health. Some clones in this sample may be carry-over from other donors' samples.

The chain couples TRBV30 to TRBJ2-7, with 8 bases identical to TRBD2. V trimming: 6 bases; J trimming: 8 bases; junction bases outside the gene matches: 12. The CDR3 has 13 residues. In germline, CDR1 is GTSNPN, CDR2 SVGIG (reference sequence). Here the CDR3 DNA reads TGTGCCTGTGCCGGGACTAGACGGGAAAAGCAGTACTTC. The encoded protein is CACAGTRREKQYF.

As to this clone: Distinct nucleotide sequences in the sample also encode this CDR3. V usage is TRBV18 and J usage is TRBJ2-2; D remains unclear. V was clipped by 2 bases and J by 3 bases, with 4 bases between them. The CDR3 is 13 residues long. Per germline, CDR1 KGHSH and CDR2 LQKENI. CDR3 in DNA: TGTGCCAGCTCACCAGGGTACACCGGGGAGCTGTTTTTT. Protein sequence: CASSPGYTGELFF. Full variable domain (rest looked up from reference TRBV18 and TRBJ2-2): NAGVMQNPRHLVRRRGQEARLRCSPMKGHSHVYWYRQLPEEGLKFMVYLQKENIIDESGMPKERFSAEFPKEGPSILRIQQVVRGDSAAYFCASSPGYTGELFFGEGSRLTVL.

This chain links TRBV19 with TRBJ2-7; D is unresolved. The length of the CDR3 is 15 residues. Germline CDR1 is LNHDA and CDR2 is SQIVND (reference sequence). Trimming took off 1 base at V and 0 bases at J, with 10 bases between the two ends. CDR3 DNA: TGTGCCAGTAGTATAGCCCCGGGCACCTCCTACGAGCAGTACTTC. Protein product: CASSIAPGTSYEQYF.

The rearrangement links TRBV12-5 to TRBJ2-7, with a possible D match to TRBD1 (5 bases). Trimming removed 1 base from V and 1 base from J, with 8 bases in between. This CDR3 has 14 amino acids. Germline CDR1 LGHNT, CDR2 FRNRAP. This CDR3 is CASGLGQGSYEQYF. CDR3 nucleotides: TGTGCTAGTGGTTTGGGTCAGGGTTCCTACGAGCAGTACTTC.

The V gene is TRBV30, the J gene TRBJ2-1; the match to TRBD2 covers 10 bases. V shed 3 bases, J shed 7 bases, and the junction held 9 bases outside the gene matches. This CDR3 region has 15 residues. Germline V gene data show CDR1 as GTSNPN and CDR2 as SVGIG (reference sequence). CDR3 residues: CAWSFGLAGENEQFF. DNA for the CDR3: TGTGCCTGGAGCTTTGGGCTAGCGGGGGAAAATGAGCAGTTCTTC. Combining the CDR3 with reference TRBV30 and TRBJ2-1 gives the whole variable domain SQTIHQWPATLVQPVGSPLSLECTVEGTSNPNLYWYRQAAGRGLQLLFYSVGIGQISSEVPQNLSASRPQDRQFILSSKKLLLSDSGFYLCAWSFGLAGENEQFFGPGTRLTVL.

This clone was recorded a few times. The genes are TRBV30 and TRBJ1-1; D remains unclear. Trimming removed 5 bases from V and 4 bases from J, with 14 bases in between. This CDR3 comprises 13 residues. Germline V gene data show CDR1 as GTSNPN and CDR2 as SVGIG (reference sequence). The DNA of the CDR3 is TGTGCCTGGTGGGATATGTCGCTCACTGAAGCTTTCTTT. This codes for CAWWDMSLTEAFF.

This chain links TRBV2 with TRBJ2-5, with 7 bases lining up with TRBD1. J gave up 5 bases and V 8 bases, and 5 bases lay outside the gene matches. Germline values: CDR1 SNHLY, CDR2 FYNNEI. The CDR3 runs 12 residues. In DNA, the CDR3 is TGTGCCAGCGTCCGACAGGGTGAGACCCAGTACTTC. Its translation: CASVRQGETQYF.

The chain uses TRBV5-1 and TRBJ2-1; D is uncertain. Per the germline V gene, CDR1 is SGHRS and CDR2 is YFSETQ. V was shortened by 2 bases and J by 1 base, with 13 bases between the two germline ends. The CDR3 runs 16 residues. CDR3 nucleotide sequence: TGCGCCAGCAGCTTTGTATTTGCGGAGTCCTACAATGAGCAGTTCTTC. This sequence encodes CASSFVFAESYNEQFF.

The V gene is TRBV9, the J gene TRBJ1-1; TRBD1 matches 8 bases. The CDR3 spans 14 residues. Germline lookup yields CDR1 SGDLS and CDR2 YYNGEE. V was clipped by 2 bases and J by 4 bases; unmatched bases: 4. The CDR3 coding sequence is TGTGCCAGCAGCGTCCAGGGGGCACTCACTGAAGCTTTCTTT. It encodes CASSVQGALTEAFF.

To note about this clone: This sample also contains other DNA sequences that code for the same CDR3. The V gene is TRBV9, the J gene TRBJ2-1; D gene uncertain. CDR3 length equals 14 residues. Trimming shortened V by 5 bases and J by 0 bases, and 9 bases separated the two germline ends. The germline V gene encodes CDR1 SGDLS and CDR2 YYNGEE. CDR3 in amino acids: CASSVRASYNEQFF. The DNA for the CDR3 is TGTGCCAGCAGTGTACGGGCCTCCTACAATGAGCAGTTCTTC.

The chain carries TRBV10-2 and TRBJ2-7; D is unclear. The CDR3 length is 11 residues. Germline CDR1 and CDR2: WSHSY and SAAADI. V was cut by 4 bases and J by 2 bases, with 3 bases left in between. Here the CDR3 reads CASSAAYEQYF. The CDR3 DNA reads TGCGCCAGCAGTGCCGCCTACGAGCAGTACTTC.

The chain recombines TRBV5-4 with TRBJ1-2, with D perhaps TRBD1 (6 bases). Between the trimmed V and J ends, which lost 4 bases and 5 bases, there was a span of 18 bases. The CDR3 has 15 amino acids. Looked up from germline, CDR1 is SGHNT and CDR2 is YYREEE (reference sequence). CDR3 residues: CASSHGGILGYGYTF. The DNA for the CDR3 is TGTGCCAGCAGCCATGGGGGCATCCTCGGGTATGGCTACACCTTC.

This chain links TRBV10-1 with TRBJ2-2, with D perhaps TRBD1 or TRBD2 (5 bases each). The germline V and J ends were trimmed by 3 bases and 6 bases, with 8 bases remaining between them. Germline V gene lookup returns CDR1 WNHNN and CDR2 SYGVQD (reference sequence). There are 13 residues in the CDR3. This CDR3 reads CASSDLGAGELFF. The CDR3 DNA sequence: TGCGCCAGCAGTGATTTGGGGGCCGGGGAGCTGTTTTTT.

The chain is built from TRBV5-6 and TRBJ2-7, with 8 bases fitting TRBD2. Germline loops: CDR1 SGHDT, CDR2 YYEEEE. This CDR3 comprises 16 residues. Trimming took 0 bases from V and 7 from J; bases not matched to a gene: 12. The CDR3 nucleotides are TGTGCCAGCAGCTTGGTAGTAGCGGGAAACCATGGGGAGCAGTACTTC. It is translated as CASSLVVAGNHGEQYF.

This clone was found once. The rearrangement links TRBV5-4 to TRBJ2-7; 10 bases match TRBD2. Germline-derived CDR1 and CDR2 are SGHNT and YYREEE (reference sequence). Trimming took 4 bases from V and 3 from J; bases not matched to a gene: 7. The CDR3 covers 15 residues. The CDR3 reads CASSQGTSANYEQYF. As DNA, the CDR3 is TGTGCCAGCAGCCAAGGGACTAGCGCGAACTACGAGCAGTACTTC.

The V and J genes are TRBV5-1 and TRBJ2-1; D ambiguous. Trimming removed 2 bases at V and 10 bases at J, with 10 bases between. The CDR3 runs 12 residues. Germline CDR1 and CDR2: SGHRS and YFSETQ. The CDR3 bases are TGCGCCAGCAGCTTTAATGCAGACGAGCAGTTCTTC. Its protein is CASSFNADEQFF.

V is TRBV19 and J is TRBJ2-2; D remains ambiguous. Trimming shortened V by 5 bases and J by 6 bases, and 13 bases separated the two germline ends. Germline CDR1 is LNHDA and CDR2 is SQIVND (reference sequence). This CDR3 is 14 amino acids long. CDR3 nucleotide sequence: TGTGCCAGTAGTTTTTTGCCCCGCGCCGGGGAGCTGTTTTTT. Amino acid sequence: CASSFLPRAGELFF.

The chain recombines TRBV12-5 with TRBJ2-1; no reliable D call. The CDR3 runs to 12 residues. V lost 4 bases, J lost 7 bases, and 8 bases lay in between. Germline CDR1 LGHNT, CDR2 FRNRAP. For the CDR3, the DNA is TGTGCTAGTGGTTCCGGCGGTAATGAGCAGTTCTTC. Its translation: CASGSGGNEQFF.

The V gene is TRBV11-2, the J gene TRBJ1-1, with D hard to call. This CDR3 region has 14 residues. CDR1 is SGHAT, CDR2 FQNNGV, per germline. Deletions cut 1 base from V and 3 bases from J, with 9 bases between. The CDR3 sequence: CASSLVGVDTEAFF. In nucleotides, the CDR3 is TGTGCCAGCAGCTTAGTCGGGGTGGACACTGAAGCTTTCTTT. The full variable domain, with the rest looked up from reference TRBV11-2 and TRBJ1-1, is EAGVAQSPRYKIIEKRQSVAFWCNPISGHATLYWYQQILGQGPKLLIQFQNNGVVDDSQLPKDRFSAERLKGVDSTLKIQPAKLEDSAVYLCASSLVGVDTEAFFGQGTRLTVV.

This sequence joins TRBV28 and TRBJ2-7; D may be TRBD1 or TRBD2 (5 bases each). Trimming took 5 bases from V and 3 from J, leaving 11 bases between them. The CDR3 spans 13 residues. Germline CDR1 and CDR2: MDHEN and SYDVKM. The CDR3 coding sequence is TGTGCCAGCAGTACCGGGGCAAACTACGAGCAGTACTTC. Protein product: CASSTGANYEQYF.

The chain has TRBV10-3 and TRBJ1-2, with TRBD1 matching 9 bases. V lost 0 bases and J lost 4; bases outside the gene matches: 3. The CDR3 runs 15 residues. Germline CDR1 and CDR2: ENHRY and SYGVKD. The CDR3, as DNA: TGTGCCATCAGTGAGTCGGGACAGGGCGGCTATGGCTACACCTTC. This sequence encodes CAISESGQGGYGYTF.

V usage is TRBV2 and J usage is TRBJ1-5, with TRBD1 identical over 7 bases. The CDR3 extends over 15 amino acids. Looked up from germline, CDR1 is SNHLY and CDR2 is FYNNEI. Trimming removed 5 bases from V and 5 bases from J; junction bases left unmatched: 9. This CDR3 reads CASSYYRGLDQPQHF. The CDR3 region has the DNA TGTGCCAGCAGTTACTATAGGGGGCTGGATCAGCCCCAGCATTTT.

The CDR3: CASSYSAKNIQYF. In DNA form, the CDR3 reads TGTGCCAGCAGTTACTCGGCCAAAAACATTCAGTACTTC. The J gene is TRBJ2-4, the V gene TRBV27; D remains unclear. V lost 4 bases, J lost 1 base, and 5 bases lay in between. Germline V lookup: CDR1 MNHEY, CDR2 SMNVEV (reference sequence). This CDR3 region has 13 residues.

The rearrangement uses TRBV4-1 and TRBJ2-1; tentative D call: TRBD2 (5 bases). The CDR3 sequence is 13 residues long. V was clipped by 2 bases and J by 5 bases, with 7 bases between them. CDR1 is MGHRA, CDR2 YSYEKL, per germline. In nucleotides, the CDR3 is TGCGCCAGCAGCCAAAGAGGGCACAATGAGCAGTTCTTC. This gives the protein CASSQRGHNEQFF.

J is TRBJ1-5 and V is TRBV19, with a tentative D call TRBD1 (5 bases). Germline V gives CDR1 LNHDA, CDR2 SQIVND (reference sequence). V lost 4 bases, J lost 5 bases, and 12 bases lay in between. The CDR3 runs to 14 residues. CDR3 sequence (DNA): TGTGCCAGTAGTAGTTCAGGGCGCCATCAGCCCCAGCATTTT. Amino acids: CASSSSGRHQPQHF.